This TCR beta chain was profiled in a study of T-cell reconstitution after alpha-beta-depleted transplantation in children. Germline CDR1 reads DFQATT; CDR2 reads SNEGSKA (reference sequence). Trimming shortened V by 2 bases and J by 9 bases, and 16 bases separated the two germline ends. The CDR3 consists of 13 residues. This clonotype was seen more than once but under ten times. Unique molecular identifiers were incorporated when the TCRbeta library was constructed. Via MiXCR, TCRdb re-called the PCR reads, giving one row per CDR3 protein. This table has approximately 88,000 distinct CDR3 sequences, 9% to 15% appearing once.

The sequenced sample was PBMCs from the stem cell graft donor, obtained from the stem cell graft. The TCR sequence derives from a human donor who donated a stem cell graft to a child with inherited bone marrow failure. V is TRBV20-1 and J is TRBJ1-1; D not certain. DNA of the CDR3: TGCAGTGCTAGACATTCCCAAGCTAATAAAGCTTTCTTT. Translating it yields CSARHSQANKAFF.